These 2 T cell receptor beta chains were all obtained from the same sample, sequenced in a study of cytomegalovirus exposure and HLA in healthy donors. 60 Vbeta and 13 Jbeta primers were used in PCR. The table came from immunoSEQ multiplex PCR; TCRdb's copy has only in-frame clones and leaves some out. The table includes some 140,000 clones, about 84% detected once. The specimen sequenced was PBMCs. The receptor set was obtained from a woman between 40 and 55 years old in good health and CMV-seropositive.

In this sample, this clone turned up once. CDR3 nucleotide sequence: TGCGCCAGCAGTGGACTTGGCTCCTACAATGAGCAGTTCTTC. This sequence encodes CASSGLGSYNEQFF. The chain links TRBV5-1 to TRBJ2-1, with D maybe TRBD2 (5 bases). V gave up 5 bases and J gave up 0 bases, with 9 bases separating them. The V gene's germline CDR1 is SGHRS and CDR2 YFSETQ. The length of the CDR3 is 14 residues.

The count of this clone is one. The chain is built from TRBV5-6 and TRBJ2-1; TRBD2 agrees at 10 bases. The J segment lost 7 bases and the V segment lost 3 bases, leaving 7 bases of the junction unmatched. In germline, CDR1 is SGHDT, CDR2 YYEEEE. This CDR3 has 15 residues. The CDR3 sequence: CASSSLAGVRNEQFF. The DNA of the CDR3 is TGTGCCAGCAGCTCGCTAGCGGGAGTAAGGAATGAGCAGTTCTTC.